The next 10 T cell receptor beta chains were all read from a single sample in a study of blood T cell repertoires in COVID-19. Measured with immunoSEQ multiplex PCR; TCRdb has only the in-frame clones, and not every one. The data show under 120,000 clones, 70% to 85% seen once. The specimen sequenced was peripheral blood. All receptors come from a man between 70 and 80 years old with active or convalescent COVID-19.

The J gene is TRBJ1-3, the V gene TRBV28, with TRBD1 matching over 7 bases. The V segment lost 6 bases and the J segment 0 bases; nucleotides outside the gene matches: 8. Germline CDR1 and CDR2: MDHEN and SYDVKM. CDR3 length equals 16 residues. This chain's CDR3 is CASSLRKGASGNTIYF. The CDR3 nucleotides read TGTGCCAGCAGCCTAAGAAAGGGGGCCTCTGGAAACACCATATATTTT.

The CDR3 DNA follows: TGTGCCAGCAGTTTACTAGGGGGAGGCTACACCTTC. Protein: CASSLLGGGYTF. This chain joins TRBV28 and TRBJ1-2; D is possibly TRBD1 (6 bases). V lost 2 bases to trimming and J lost 8 bases, with 9 bases between them. The germline V gene has CDR1 MDHEN and CDR2 SYDVKM. The CDR3 totals 12 residues.

The chain recombines TRBV19 with TRBJ2-7, with TRBD2 matching 7 bases. V was pared by 5 bases and J by 3 bases, with 4 bases of the junction left unmatched. Germline V CDR1 and CDR2: LNHDA, SQIVND (reference sequence). There are 13 residues in the CDR3. DNA for the CDR3: TGTGCCAGTAGTCGAGGGGAGGGCTACGAGCAGTACTTC. It yields the protein CASSRGEGYEQYF.

CDR3 sequence: CASSQEGWASGGTNEQFF. CDR3 DNA: TGCGCCAGCAGCCAAGAGGGTTGGGCTAGCGGAGGTACTAATGAGCAGTTCTTC. This chain connects TRBV4-1 to TRBJ2-1, with 7 bases matching TRBD2. The CDR3 length is 18 residues. The trim removed 0 bases at V and 7 bases at J, leaving 15 bases unmatched. CDR1 and CDR2 (germline): MGHRA, YSYEKL.

The chain is built from TRBV28 and TRBJ2-4; 7 nucleotides agree with TRBD1. CDR1 is MDHEN and CDR2 is SYDVKM in the germline V gene. The CDR3 runs to 14 residues. V was pared by 6 bases and J by 1 base, with 3 bases of the junction left unmatched. CDR3 region: CASSSQGAKNIQYF. The CDR3 region has the DNA TGTGCCAGCAGCTCACAGGGGGCCAAAAACATTCAGTACTTC.

This chain connects TRBV30 to TRBJ1-2, with D unresolved. The V end lost 3 bases, the J end lost 4 bases, and 12 bases lay between the germline ends. The CDR3 loop spans 13 amino acids. Germline values: CDR1 GTSNPN, CDR2 SVGIG (reference sequence). The CDR3 coding sequence is TGTGCCTGGAGGGAAGGCGGAGGCTATGGCTACACCTTC. Amino acids: CAWREGGGYGYTF.

The chain employs TRBV30 and TRBJ1-1, with TRBD1 matching over 8 bases. Germline CDR1 reads GTSNPN; CDR2 reads SVGIG (reference sequence). This CDR3 is built from 16 residues. Trimming removed 0 bases from V and 6 bases from J; junction bases left unmatched: 12. The DNA for the CDR3 is TGTGCCTGGAGTGTGCGGGGGAGGACAGGGACACCTGAAGCTTTCTTT. The encoded protein is CAWSVRGRTGTPEAFF.

This clone was counted once. This chain uses TRBV5-6 with TRBJ2-3; D is possibly TRBD1 (5 bases). The CDR3 length is 15 residues. Trimming took 1 base from V and 0 from J, leaving 9 bases between them. The germline gives CDR1 SGHDT, CDR2 YYEEEE. The CDR3 reads CASSLLQGSTDTQYF. The CDR3 bases are TGTGCCAGCAGCTTGCTGCAGGGAAGCACAGATACGCAGTATTTT.

The chain employs TRBV7-3 and TRBJ2-5, with 7 positions matching TRBD2. J gave up 3 bases and V 4 bases, and 2 bases lay outside the gene matches. The CDR3 covers 13 residues. From germline, CDR1 is SGHTA and CDR2 FQGTGA. The CDR3 nucleotides are TGTGCCAGCAGCTCCGGGACTAAAGAGACCCAGTACTTC. This gives the protein CASSSGTKETQYF.

The chain uses TRBV2 and TRBJ1-4, with TRBD1 identical over 10 bases. V dropped 7 bases and J dropped 8; count of bases not matched to a gene: 4. In germline, CDR1 is SNHLY, CDR2 FYNNEI. This CDR3 contains 13 residues. CDR3 nucleotide sequence: TGTGCCAGCACCCGGACAGGGGGGGAAAAACTGTTTTTT. Residues: CASTRTGGEKLFF.